The rows below give T cell receptor beta chains drawn from one sample of a study of cytomegalovirus exposure and HLA in healthy donors. The data were produced by immunoSEQ multiplex PCR, yet TCRdb's version contains in-frame clones alone and is incomplete. The data hold roughly 180,000 clones, with under 9.5% observed a single time. The sequencing input was PBMCs. The receptors here all came from a woman in her twenties or thirties in good health and CMV-seropositive. CDR3s include the opening cysteine and the closing phenylalanine or tryptophan. The D gene is left open where the match is weak. The size of a clone is reported for some rows only, either as once, few or many, or as a class for expanded clones.

v_gene,d_gene,j_gene,abundance,CDR3aa,CDR3nt
TRBV6-1,-,TRBJ2-2,-,CASTPTHPGELFF,TGTGCCAGCACCCCTACTCACCCCGGGGAGCTGTTTTTT
TRBV11-2,TRBD2,TRBJ2-7,few,CASSFSSGSEQYF,TGTGCCAGCAGCTTCTCTAGCGGGAGTGAGCAGTACTTC
TRBV5-1,TRBD2,TRBJ2-3,-,CASSLALAGGTDTQYF,TGCGCCAGCAGCTTGGCGTTAGCGGGAGGCACAGATACGCAGTATTTT
TRBV4-2,TRBD2,TRBJ2-7,-,CASSQDRGSGRAGEQYF,TGTGCCAGCAGCCAAGATAGAGGGAGCGGGAGAGCAGGAGAGCAGTACTTC
TRBV7-9,TRBD1,TRBJ1-2,few,CASSSTDRGSNYGYTF,TGTGCCAGCAGCTCCACGGACAGGGGATCTAACTATGGCTACACCTTC
TRBV6-5,TRBD1,TRBJ2-7,few,CASNRGQVGEQYF,TGTGCCAGTAACCGCGGACAGGTCGGCGAGCAGTACTTC
TRBV19,TRBD1,TRBJ1-1,few,CASSSPGGVNTEAFF,TGTGCCAGTAGTTCACCAGGGGGAGTTAACACTGAAGCTTTCTTT
TRBV5-6,TRBD2,TRBJ2-7,few,CASSRPGLAAGGSSHEQYF,TGTGCCAGCAGCCGCCCCGGACTAGCGGCCGGGGGATCTTCCCACGAGCAGTACTTC
TRBV5-1,TRBD2,TRBJ2-5,many,CASSLGGRGLETQYF,TGCGCCAGCAGCTTGGGCGGGAGGGGTTTGGAGACCCAGTACTTC
TRBV5-1,-,TRBJ1-2,-,CASSSQGTNYGYTF,TGCGCCAGCAGCTCACAGGGTACTAACTATGGCTACACCTTC
TRBV30,-,TRBJ1-1,few,CAWGDTVDRTFF,TGTGCCTGGGGGGACACGGTGGATAGAACTTTCTTT
TRBV11-2,TRBD2,TRBJ2-3,once,CASSSWTSGRLGADTQYF,TGTGCCAGCAGCTCTTGGACTAGCGGGAGGCTCGGGGCAGATACGCAGTATTTT
TRBV13,-,TRBJ2-7,-,CASSLGRGGYEQYF,TGTGCCAGCAGCTTAGGCAGGGGCGGCTACGAGCAGTACTTC
TRBV5-1,-,TRBJ2-5,few,CASSLTTLKETQYF,TGCGCCAGCAGCTTGACTACCCTAAAGGAGACCCAGTACTTC
TRBV7-2,-,TRBJ1-1,-,CASSFTGIGTEAFF,TGTGCCAGCAGCTTTACAGGGATAGGGACTGAAGCTTTCTTT
TRBV21-1,-,TRBJ1-2,-,CASSKGGPDRGYGYTF,TGTGCCAGCAGCAAAGGGGGGCCGGACAGGGGTTACGGCTACACCTTC
TRBV6-5,-,TRBJ1-6,few,CASRGVNNSPLHF,TGTGCCAGCCGGGGGGTCAATAATTCACCCCTCCACTTT
TRBV19,TRBD1,TRBJ1-5,-,CASRIRRRDRKNQPQHF,TGTGCCAGTAGAATTCGAAGGCGGGACAGAAAAAATCAGCCCCAGCATTTT
TRBV4-2,-,TRBJ1-1,-,CASNTGWGTEAFF,TGTGCCAGCAACACAGGGTGGGGGACTGAAGCTTTCTTT
TRBV7-9,TRBD2,TRBJ2-1,-,CASSVRLAGGNEQFF,TGTGCCAGCAGCGTGAGACTAGCGGGAGGTAATGAGCAGTTCTTC
TRBV11-3,TRBD1,TRBJ2-5,few,CASSLPGQEETQYF,TGTGCCAGCAGCCTTCCCGGACAGGAAGAGACCCAGTACTTC
TRBV9,TRBD2,TRBJ2-7,-,CASSAHPGLAYEQYF,TGTGCCAGCAGCGCCCACCCCGGACTAGCGTACGAGCAGTACTTC
TRBV4-1,TRBD1,TRBJ1-1,few,CASSHARDRETEAFF,TGCGCCAGCAGCCACGCCCGGGACAGGGAAACTGAAGCTTTCTTT
TRBV27,-,TRBJ2-1,few,CASSPPRQGRPYNEQFF,TGTGCCAGCAGTCCCCCACGTCAGGGAAGGCCGTACAATGAGCAGTTCTTC
TRBV6-5,TRBD1,TRBJ1-1,few,CASSFDRVKETEAFF,TGTGCCAGCAGTTTCGACAGGGTTAAAGAGACTGAAGCTTTCTTT
TRBV5-5,-,TRBJ2-7,-,CASRLEGTRSHEQYF,TGTGCCAGCAGGTTAGAAGGGACACGAAGTCACGAGCAGTACTTC
TRBV29-1,TRBD1,TRBJ1-2,-,CSVEGQGHGYTF,TGCAGCGTTGAAGGACAGGGCCATGGCTACACCTTC
TRBV5-1,TRBD2,TRBJ2-3,few,CASSSVAGGTDTQYF,TGCGCCAGCAGCTCGGTAGCGGGAGGGACAGATACGCAGTATTTT
TRBV7-3,-,TRBJ1-1,-,CASSLIGGATEAFF,TGTGCCAGCAGCTTAATTGGGGGCGCGACTGAAGCTTTCTTT
TRBV9,-,TRBJ2-3,-,CASSGNRWRPRTDTQYF,TGTGCCAGCAGCGGAAATCGCTGGCGGCCCCGCACAGATACGCAGTATTTT
TRBV6-5,-,TRBJ2-3,-,CASSRTFLTQDTQYF,TGTGCCAGCTCGAGGACTTTCCTTACCCAGGATACGCAGTATTTT
TRBV27,-,TRBJ1-5,-,CASRAVGGTSNQPQHF,TGTGCCAGCAGGGCAGTGGGGGGGACGAGCAATCAGCCCCAGCATTTT
TRBV2,TRBD1,TRBJ1-1,few,CASSEGGTGEAFF,TGTGCCAGCAGTGAAGGGGGGACAGGGGAAGCTTTCTTT